The rows below give T cell receptor beta chains drawn from one sample of a study of control samples from healthy donors and cancer patients. Assay used: immunoSEQ multiplex PCR; TCRdb lists only in-frame clones, some missing. The sample has about 25,000 clones, roughly 85% seen once. The sample comprised PBMCs. These receptor sequences come from an older woman with head and neck cancer. Each CDR3 is given with its conserved first and last residue. D genes are given only for firm matches. Where a row states a size, it is once, few, many or the class of an expanded clone; other rows omit it.

CDR3nt	CDR3aa	v_gene	j_gene	abundance	d_gene
TGTGCCAGCAGCTTGGGCCTGGGGACCTACAATGAGCAGTTCTTC	CASSLGLGTYNEQFF	TRBV5-4	TRBJ2-1	once	NA
TGTGCCAGCAGCTTAGTTACTAGCGGGGAGCAGTTCTTC	CASSLVTSGEQFF	TRBV7-2	TRBJ2-1	NA	TRBD2
TGTGCCACAAGACAGGGTCTCACAGATACGCAGTATTTT	CATRQGLTDTQYF	TRBV24-1	TRBJ2-3	NA	TRBD1
TGTGCCAGCAGCGTAGCGTCTAGCGCTAATGAGCAGTTCTTC	CASSVASSANEQFF	TRBV9	TRBJ2-1	NA	NA
TGTGCCAGCAGTGAATACGACGGATACTCCTACGAGCAGTACTTC	CASSEYDGYSYEQYF	TRBV25-1	TRBJ2-7	few	NA
TGCGCCAGCAGCTCTCAACTACCAAACACCGGGGAGCTGTTTTTT	CASSSQLPNTGELFF	TRBV5-1	TRBJ2-2	NA	NA
TGTGCCAGCCAAGTAGGACAGGGGATATCTTCACCCCTCCACTTT	CASQVGQGISSPLHF	TRBV19	TRBJ1-6	NA	TRBD1
TGTGCCAGCAGTTACTCGAGGCAGGGGGCGCTTCTAGCTTTCTTT	CASSYSRQGALLAFF	TRBV6-6	TRBJ1-1	NA	TRBD1
TGTGCCAGCCTGGGACAGGGGGCTCTTCAGCCCCAGCATTTT	CASLGQGALQPQHF	TRBV6-5	TRBJ1-5	NA	TRBD1
TGTGCCAGCAGCTTAGGCCGCTCCTACGAGCAGTACTTC	CASSLGRSYEQYF	TRBV7-2	TRBJ2-7	once	NA
TGCGCCAGCAGCCGGACCAGGGCGTACGAGCAGTACTTC	CASSRTRAYEQYF	TRBV4-1	TRBJ2-7	NA	NA
TGCAGCGTTTGCTCAACAGGGAGGGGGAGCACAGATACGCAGTATTTT	CSVCSTGRGSTDTQYF	TRBV29-1	TRBJ2-3	NA	NA
TGTGCCAGCAGTTACCCTATGAGACAGACCCCGAACACTGAAGCTTTCTTT	CASSYPMRQTPNTEAFF	TRBV6-2/TRBV6-3	TRBJ1-1	NA	NA
TGTGCCAGCAGTCCTTTTAACAGCCAAGAGACCCAGTACTTC	CASSPFNSQETQYF	TRBV9	TRBJ2-5	NA	NA